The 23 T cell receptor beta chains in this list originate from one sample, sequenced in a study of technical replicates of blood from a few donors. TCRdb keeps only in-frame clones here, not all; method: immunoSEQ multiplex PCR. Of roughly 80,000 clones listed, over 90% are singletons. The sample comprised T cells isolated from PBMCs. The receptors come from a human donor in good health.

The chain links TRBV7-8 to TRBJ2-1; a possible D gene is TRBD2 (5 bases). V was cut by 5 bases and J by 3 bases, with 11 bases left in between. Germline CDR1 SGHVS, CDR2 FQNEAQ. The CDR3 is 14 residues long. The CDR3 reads CASSPVSGYNEQFF. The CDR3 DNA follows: TGTGCCAGCAGCCCCGTGAGCGGCTACAATGAGCAGTTCTTC.

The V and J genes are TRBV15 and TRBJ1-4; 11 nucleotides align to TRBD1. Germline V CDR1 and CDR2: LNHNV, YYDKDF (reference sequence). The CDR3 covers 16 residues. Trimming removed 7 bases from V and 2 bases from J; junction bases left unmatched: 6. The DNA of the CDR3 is TGTGCCACCACCCGGGACAGGGGGATTACTAATGAAAAACTGTTTTTT. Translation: CATTRDRGITNEKLFF.

CDR3 in DNA: TGCGCCAGCAGCCAAGAACCCACTAGCGGGATGTTAATGGCAGATACGCAGTATTTT. Translated: CASSQEPTSGMLMADTQYF. The chain recombines TRBV4-3 with TRBJ2-3, with 10 bases aligning to TRBD2. Losses at the gene ends were 0 bases for V and 4 bases for J; bases not matched to a gene: 13. This CDR3 spans 19 amino acids. Germline-derived CDR1 and CDR2 are LGHNA and YSLEER.

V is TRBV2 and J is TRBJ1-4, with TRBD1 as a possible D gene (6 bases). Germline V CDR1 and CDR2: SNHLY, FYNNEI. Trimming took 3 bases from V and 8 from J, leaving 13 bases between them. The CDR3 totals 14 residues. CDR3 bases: TGTGCCAGCAGTGACGGGGGGCAAGGGGAAAAACTGTTTTTT. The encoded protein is CASSDGGQGEKLFF.

CDR3 bases: TGTGCCAGCCAAGCGGGGCGGGAGCAAGATACGCAGTATTTT. It translates to CASQAGREQDTQYF. The chain couples TRBV7-9 to TRBJ2-3; TRBD2 agrees at 7 bases. J gave up 5 bases and V 8 bases, and 10 bases lay outside the gene matches. Germline-derived CDR1 and CDR2 are SEHNR and FQNEAQ (reference sequence). The CDR3 is 14 residues long. The variable domain in full, with the rest retrieved from reference TRBV7-9 and TRBJ2-3, is DTGVSQNPRHKITKRGQNVTFRCDPISEHNRLYWYRQTLGQGPEFLTYFQNEAQLEKSRLLSDRFSAERPKGSFSTLEIQRTEQGDSAMYLCASQAGREQDTQYFGPGTRLTVL.

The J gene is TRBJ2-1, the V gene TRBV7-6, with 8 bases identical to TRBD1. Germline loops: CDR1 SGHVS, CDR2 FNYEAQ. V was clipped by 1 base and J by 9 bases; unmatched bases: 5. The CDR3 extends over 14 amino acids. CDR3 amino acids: CASSLDQGASEQFF. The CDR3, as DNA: TGTGCCAGCAGCTTAGACCAGGGGGCATCTGAGCAGTTCTTC.

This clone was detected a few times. DNA for the CDR3: TGTGCCAGCTCACGAACAGGGAGCACTGAAGCTTTCTTT. It is translated as CASSRTGSTEAFF. The rearrangement links TRBV18 to TRBJ1-1; D is perhaps TRBD1 (6 bases). The V gene lost 4 bases and the J gene lost 4 bases, with 10 bases spanning the gap. Germline CDR1 and CDR2: KGHSH and LQKENI. The length of the CDR3 is 13 residues.

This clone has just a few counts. The CDR3 DNA is TGTGCCATCCTCCGAGGTGGCACTGAAGCTTTCTTT. This translates into CAILRGGTEAFF. V is TRBV10-3 and J is TRBJ1-1; D ambiguous. V lost 8 bases and J 4 bases, leaving 11 bases between the germline ends. The germline V gene has CDR1 ENHRY and CDR2 SYGVKD. The CDR3 consists of 12 residues.

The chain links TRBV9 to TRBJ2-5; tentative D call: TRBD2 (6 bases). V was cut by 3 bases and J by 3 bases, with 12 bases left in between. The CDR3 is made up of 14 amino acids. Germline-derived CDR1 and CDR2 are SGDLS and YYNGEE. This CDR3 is CASSAREREETQYF. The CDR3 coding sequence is TGTGCCAGCAGCGCCCGGGAGCGAGAAGAGACCCAGTACTTC.

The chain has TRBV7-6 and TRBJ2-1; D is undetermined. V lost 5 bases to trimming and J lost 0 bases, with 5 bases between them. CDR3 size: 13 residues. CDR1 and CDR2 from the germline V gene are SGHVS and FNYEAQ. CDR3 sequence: CASSVLSYNEQFF. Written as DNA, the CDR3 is TGTGCCAGCAGCGTTCTCTCCTACAATGAGCAGTTCTTC.

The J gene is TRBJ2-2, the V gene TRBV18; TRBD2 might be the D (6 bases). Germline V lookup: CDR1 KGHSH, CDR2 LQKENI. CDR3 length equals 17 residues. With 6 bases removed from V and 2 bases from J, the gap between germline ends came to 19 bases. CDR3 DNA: TGTGCCAGCTCGCTACAAGGCAGACTAGGTAACACCGGGGAGCTGTTTTTT. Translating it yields CASSLQGRLGNTGELFF.

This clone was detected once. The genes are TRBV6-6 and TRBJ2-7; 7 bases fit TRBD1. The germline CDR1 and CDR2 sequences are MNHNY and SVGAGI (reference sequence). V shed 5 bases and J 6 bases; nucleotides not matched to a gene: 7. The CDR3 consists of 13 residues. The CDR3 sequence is CASSENRGSEQYF. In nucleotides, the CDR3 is TGTGCCAGCAGTGAGAACAGGGGCTCCGAGCAGTACTTC.

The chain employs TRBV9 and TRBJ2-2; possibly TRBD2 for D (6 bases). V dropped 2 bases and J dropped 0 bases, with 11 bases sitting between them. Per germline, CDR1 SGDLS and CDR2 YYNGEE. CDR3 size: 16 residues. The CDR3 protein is CASSVLALTNTGELFF. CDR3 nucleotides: TGTGCCAGCAGCGTTCTAGCGCTAACGAACACCGGGGAGCTGTTTTTT.

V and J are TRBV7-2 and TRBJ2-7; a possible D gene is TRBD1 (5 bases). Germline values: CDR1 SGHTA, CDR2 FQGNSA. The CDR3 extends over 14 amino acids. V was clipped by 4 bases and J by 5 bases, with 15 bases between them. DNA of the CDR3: TGTGCCAGCAGCTCGGACATCTCAAAGAACGAGCAGTACTTC. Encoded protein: CASSSDISKNEQYF.

In DNA, the CDR3 is TGTGCCACCACGGGAGGTGGTGGCTACACCTTC. Amino acid sequence: CATTGGGGYTF. V and J are TRBV7-2 and TRBJ1-2; no reliable D call. This CDR3 has 11 amino acids. CDR1 SGHTA and CDR2 FQGNSA come from the germline V gene. With 10 bases removed from V and 7 bases from J, the gap between germline ends came to 13 bases.

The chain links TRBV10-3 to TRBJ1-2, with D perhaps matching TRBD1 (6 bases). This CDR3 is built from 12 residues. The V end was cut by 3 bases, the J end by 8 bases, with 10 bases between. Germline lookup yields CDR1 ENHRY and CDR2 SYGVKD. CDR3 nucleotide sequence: TGTGCCATCAGTGAAACAGGGAAGGGCTACACCTTC. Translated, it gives CAISETGKGYTF.

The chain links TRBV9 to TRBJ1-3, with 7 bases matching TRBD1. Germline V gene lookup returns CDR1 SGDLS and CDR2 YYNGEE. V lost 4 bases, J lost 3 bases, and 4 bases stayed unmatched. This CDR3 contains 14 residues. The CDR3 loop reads CASSQTGYGNTIYF. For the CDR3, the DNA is TGTGCCAGCAGCCAGACAGGGTATGGAAACACCATATATTTT.

Here the CDR3 reads CASSYVKGPYEQYF. CDR3 nucleotide sequence: TGTGCCAGCAGTTACGTAAAGGGGCCCTACGAGCAGTACTTC. The chain uses TRBV6-5 and TRBJ2-7; D may be TRBD1 (5 bases). Germline lookup yields CDR1 MNHEY and CDR2 SVGAGI. This CDR3 region has 14 residues. Trimming cost V 2 bases and J 2 bases, with 10 bases left between them.

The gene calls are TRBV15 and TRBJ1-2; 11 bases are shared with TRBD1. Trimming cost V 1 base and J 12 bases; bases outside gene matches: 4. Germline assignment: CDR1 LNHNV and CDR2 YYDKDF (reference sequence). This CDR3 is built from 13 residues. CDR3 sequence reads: CATSRGTGGRDTF. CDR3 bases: TGTGCCACCAGCAGAGGGACAGGGGGCAGGGACACCTTC. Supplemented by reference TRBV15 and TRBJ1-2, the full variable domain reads DAMVIQNPRYQVTQFGKPVTLSCSQTLNHNVMYWYQQKSSQAPKLLFHYYDKDFNNEADTPDNFQSRRPNTSFCFLDIRSPGLGDTAMYLCATSRGTGGRDTFGSGTRLTVV.

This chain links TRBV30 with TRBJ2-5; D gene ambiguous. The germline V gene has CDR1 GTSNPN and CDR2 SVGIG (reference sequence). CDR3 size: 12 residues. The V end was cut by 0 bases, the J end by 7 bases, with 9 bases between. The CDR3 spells CAWSVLAATQYF. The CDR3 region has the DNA TGTGCCTGGAGTGTACTTGCGGCGACCCAGTACTTC.

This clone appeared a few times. This CDR3 is CASSPTGVQPQHF. CDR3 in DNA: TGTGCCAGCAGCCCGACAGGGGTTCAGCCCCAGCATTTT. The chain employs TRBV11-2 and TRBJ1-5, with TRBD1 identical over 8 bases. J lost 6 bases, V lost 5 bases, and 3 bases had no gene match. The CDR3 is 13 residues long. Germline V gene lookup returns CDR1 SGHAT and CDR2 FQNNGV.

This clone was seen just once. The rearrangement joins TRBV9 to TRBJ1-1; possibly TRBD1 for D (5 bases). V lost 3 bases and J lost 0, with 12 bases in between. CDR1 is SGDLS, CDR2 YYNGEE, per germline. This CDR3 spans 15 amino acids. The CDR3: CASSAWGDLNTEAFF. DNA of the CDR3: TGTGCCAGCAGCGCGTGGGGGGATTTGAACACTGAAGCTTTCTTT.

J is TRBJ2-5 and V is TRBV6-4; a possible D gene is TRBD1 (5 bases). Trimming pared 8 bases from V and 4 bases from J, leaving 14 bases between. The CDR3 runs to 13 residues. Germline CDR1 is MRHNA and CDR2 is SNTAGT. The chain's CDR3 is CASDAGQGETQYF. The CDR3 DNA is TGTGCCAGCGACGCAGGGCAAGGAGAGACCCAGTACTTC.